This T cell receptor (beta chain) was captured in a study of T cell responses to AZD1222 COVID-19 vaccine. Germline assignment: CDR1 SEHNR and CDR2 FQNEAQ (reference sequence). Trimming took off 1 base at V and 6 bases at J, with 16 bases between the two ends. The CDR3 has 15 amino acids. Points on this clone: The antigen is not known.

Pooling of second doses given at about 4 or about 12 weeks was done. Here immunoSEQ multiplex PCR was the method, and the copy in TCRdb shows in-frame clones only, minus some. This sample has 130,000 or so clones, with around 90% found just once. Points from the study as a whole: CD4 TCRs covered the whole spike, strongest at regions 160-218 and 743-854. Repertoires were collected only later (after the peak T cell response had occurred). Baseline seropositivity occurred in only 5 or 6 AZD1222 recipients.

The material was peripheral blood, obtained 28 days after the second AZD1222 dose. The rearrangement links TRBV7-9 to TRBJ2-7, with TRBD1 as a possible D gene (6 bases). The sequence came from an adult who received the AZD1222 COVID-19 vaccine. DNA of the CDR3: TGTGCCAGCAGCTTAGACGGATGGACAGCCAGCGAGCAGTACTTC. It translates to CASSLDGWTASEQYF. Full variable domain (outside the CDR3, taken from reference TRBV7-9 and TRBJ2-7): DTGVSQNPRHKITKRGQNVTFRCDPISEHNRLYWYRQTLGQGPEFLTYFQNEAQLEKSRLLSDRFSAERPKGSFSTLEIQRTEQGDSAMYLCASSLDGWTASEQYFGPGTRLTVT.